This entry is about one T cell receptor beta chain. The antigen is not known. These data come from a study of CD8 T cells in ankylosing spondylitis. Study-wide points: Eight highly homologous variants formed a TCR beta motif that appeared characteristic of ankylosing spondylitis blood. Past studies reported some motif variants in reactive arthritis synovial fluid and blood. According to the report, clones linked to the disease were significantly enriched in matched synovial fluid samples taken from ankylosing spondylitis patients.

This CDR3 region has 14 residues. J lost 6 bases, V lost 5 bases, and 6 bases had no gene match. The germline gives CDR1 SGHNT, CDR2 YENEEA. Researchers built TCR beta libraries using quantitative 5'-RACE with molecular barcodes. Each CDR3 protein is one row after TCRdb ran MiXCR on the 5' RACE reads. Here the sample spans under 400,000 distinct CDR3 sequences, 11% being singletons. Sequencing used blood, either unsorted or a sorted T cell fraction (not recorded which). The rearrangement joins TRBV11-3 to TRBJ2-3; 9 bases line up with TRBD2. The TCR sequence derives from a female donor with ankylosing spondylitis or in good health (not recorded which). This chain's CDR3 is CASSLSGSMDTQYF. The CDR3 DNA follows: TGTGCCAGCAGCCTTAGCGGGAGCATGGATACGCAGTATTTT.